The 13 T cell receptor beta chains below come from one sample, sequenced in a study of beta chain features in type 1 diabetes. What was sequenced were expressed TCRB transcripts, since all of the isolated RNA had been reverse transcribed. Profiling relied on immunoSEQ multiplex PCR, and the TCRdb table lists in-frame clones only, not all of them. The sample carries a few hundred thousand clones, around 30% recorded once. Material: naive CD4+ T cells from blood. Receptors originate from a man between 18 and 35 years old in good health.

CDR3 region: CASSTRRGPYEQYF. CDR3 nucleotide sequence: TGTGCCAGCAGCACCCGTCGGGGCCCCTACGAGCAGTACTTC. The chain has TRBV7-8 and TRBJ2-7; D possibly uses TRBD1 or TRBD2 (5 bases each). CDR3 size: 14 residues. V gave up 5 bases and J gave up 2 bases, with 13 bases separating them. Per the germline V gene, CDR1 is SGHVS and CDR2 is FQNEAQ.

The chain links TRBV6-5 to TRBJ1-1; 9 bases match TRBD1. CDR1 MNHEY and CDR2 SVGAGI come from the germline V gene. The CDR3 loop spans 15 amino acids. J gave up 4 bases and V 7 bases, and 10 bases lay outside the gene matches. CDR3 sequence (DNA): TGTGCCAGCACCGCCGTGCGGGACAGGGTCACTGAAGCTTTCTTT. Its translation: CASTAVRDRVTEAFF.

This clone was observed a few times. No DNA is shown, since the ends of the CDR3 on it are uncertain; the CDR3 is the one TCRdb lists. The CDR3 spells CAWSTSVSGELFF. This chain uses TRBV30 with TRBJ2-2. The CDR3 spans 13 residues, counting both ends. Germline V lookup: CDR1 GTSNPN, CDR2 SVGIG (reference sequence).

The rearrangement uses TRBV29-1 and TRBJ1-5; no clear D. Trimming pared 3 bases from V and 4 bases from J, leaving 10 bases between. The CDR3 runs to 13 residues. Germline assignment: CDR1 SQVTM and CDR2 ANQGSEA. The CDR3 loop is CSVEFGLNQPQHF. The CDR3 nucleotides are TGCAGCGTTGAGTTTGGGCTTAATCAGCCCCAGCATTTT.

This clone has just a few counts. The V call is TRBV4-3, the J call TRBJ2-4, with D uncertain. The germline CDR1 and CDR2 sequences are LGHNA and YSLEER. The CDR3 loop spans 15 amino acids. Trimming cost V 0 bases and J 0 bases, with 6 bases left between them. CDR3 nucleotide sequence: TGCGCCAGCAGCCAAGATGTTTTAGCCAAAAACATTCAGTACTTC. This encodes CASSQDVLAKNIQYF.

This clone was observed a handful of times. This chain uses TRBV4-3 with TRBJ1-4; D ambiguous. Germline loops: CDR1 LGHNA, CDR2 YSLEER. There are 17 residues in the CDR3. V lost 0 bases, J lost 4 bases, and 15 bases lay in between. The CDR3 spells CASSQEKRAQINEKLFF. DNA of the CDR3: TGCGCCAGCAGCCAAGAGAAACGGGCCCAGATTAATGAAAAACTGTTTTTT.

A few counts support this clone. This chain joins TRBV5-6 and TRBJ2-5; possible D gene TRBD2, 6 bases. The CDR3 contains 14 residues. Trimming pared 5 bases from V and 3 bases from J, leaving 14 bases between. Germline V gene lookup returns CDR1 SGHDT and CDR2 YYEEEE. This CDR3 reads CASSKGGNEETQYF. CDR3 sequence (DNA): TGTGCCAGCAGTAAGGGCGGGAACGAAGAGACCCAGTACTTC.

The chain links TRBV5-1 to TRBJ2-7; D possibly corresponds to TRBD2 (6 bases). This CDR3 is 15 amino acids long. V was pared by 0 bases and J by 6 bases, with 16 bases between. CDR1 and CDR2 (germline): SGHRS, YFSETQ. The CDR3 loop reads CASSLGSGRPTEQYF. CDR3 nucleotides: TGCGCCAGCAGCTTGGGAAGTGGGAGGCCAACCGAGCAGTACTTC.

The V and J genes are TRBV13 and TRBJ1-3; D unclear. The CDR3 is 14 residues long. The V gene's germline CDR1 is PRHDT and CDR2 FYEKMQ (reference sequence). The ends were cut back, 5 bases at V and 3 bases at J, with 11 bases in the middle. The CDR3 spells CASSHRTDGNTIYF. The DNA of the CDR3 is TGTGCCAGCAGCCATCGGACCGATGGAAACACCATATATTTT.

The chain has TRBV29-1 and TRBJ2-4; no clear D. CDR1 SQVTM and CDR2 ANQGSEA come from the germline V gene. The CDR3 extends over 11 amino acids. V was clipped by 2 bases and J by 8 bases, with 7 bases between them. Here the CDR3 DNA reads TGCAGCGTTGAAAGGGCTGACATTCAGTACTTC. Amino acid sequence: CSVERADIQYF.

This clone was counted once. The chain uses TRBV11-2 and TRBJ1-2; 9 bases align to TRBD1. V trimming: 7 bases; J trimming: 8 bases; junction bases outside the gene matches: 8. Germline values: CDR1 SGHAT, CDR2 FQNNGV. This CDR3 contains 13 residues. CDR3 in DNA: TGTGCCAGCAACCTGGGACAGGGTAACGGCTACACCTTC. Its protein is CASNLGQGNGYTF.

CDR3 coding DNA: TGCAGTGTTACAGGGCGGGAGGGCTACACCTTC. This translates into CSVTGREGYTF. This chain links TRBV20-1 with TRBJ1-2, with a weak D call TRBD1 (6 bases). V gave up 7 bases and J gave up 8 bases, with 14 bases separating them. CDR3 length: 11 amino acids. Germline V CDR1 and CDR2: DFQATT, SNEGSKA (reference sequence).

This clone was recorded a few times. The chain's CDR3 is CAATGEINYGYTF. The CDR3 DNA follows: TGTGCCGCTACAGGGGAAATTAACTATGGCTACACCTTC. The chain recombines TRBV10-3 with TRBJ1-2, with 7 bases identical to TRBD1. This CDR3 region has 13 residues. Germline values: CDR1 ENHRY, CDR2 SYGVKD. Losses at the gene ends were 11 bases for V and 1 base for J; bases not matched to a gene: 7.